This T cell receptor (beta chain) derives from a study of shared clonotypes between healthy human individuals. Regarding the study as a whole: It was expected that sequencing depth would affect clonotype sharing among donors. Naive subsets typically showed greater estimated richness than memory subsets. Generation probabilities of non-shared clonotypes were lower (relative to those shared by all four donors).

Germline V gene sequence: CDR1 ENHRY, CDR2 SYGVKD. The CDR3 runs to 14 residues. In regard to this clone: Antigen specificity is unknown.

The authors distributed each subset's genomic DNA evenly over several immunoSEQ plates. Clones were read by immunoSEQ multiplex PCR, and TCRdb kept only the in-frame ones, dropping some. The sample contains over a million clones, under 80% of which appear only once. Sample: memory CD4+ T cells sorted from blood. Subset indicated: CD45RA-negative fraction. The receptor was isolated from a man younger than 30 in good health. The rearrangement joins TRBV10-3 to TRBJ2-5; 8 bases align to TRBD1. The J call could be wrong; TRBJ2-7 is a better fit for the DNA end. CDR3 DNA sequence: TGTGCCATCAGTTCGCCGGGACAGGCGAACGAGCAGTACTTC. Protein: CAISSPGQANEQYF.